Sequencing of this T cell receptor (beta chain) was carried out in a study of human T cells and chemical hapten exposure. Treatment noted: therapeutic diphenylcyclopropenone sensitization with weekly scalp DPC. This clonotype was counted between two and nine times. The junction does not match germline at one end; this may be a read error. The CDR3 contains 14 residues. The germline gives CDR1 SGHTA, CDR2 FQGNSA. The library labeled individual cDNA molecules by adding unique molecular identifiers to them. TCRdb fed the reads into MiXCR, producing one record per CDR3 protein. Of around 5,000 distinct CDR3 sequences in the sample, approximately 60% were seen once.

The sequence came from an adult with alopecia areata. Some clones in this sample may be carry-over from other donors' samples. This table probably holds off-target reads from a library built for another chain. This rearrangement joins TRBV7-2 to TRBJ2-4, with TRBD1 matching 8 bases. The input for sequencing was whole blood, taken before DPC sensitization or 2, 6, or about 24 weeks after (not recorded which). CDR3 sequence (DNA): TGTGCCAGCAGCACGCGGACAGGGTCGAGCGTACCCTCCTTC. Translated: CASSTRTGSSVPSF.